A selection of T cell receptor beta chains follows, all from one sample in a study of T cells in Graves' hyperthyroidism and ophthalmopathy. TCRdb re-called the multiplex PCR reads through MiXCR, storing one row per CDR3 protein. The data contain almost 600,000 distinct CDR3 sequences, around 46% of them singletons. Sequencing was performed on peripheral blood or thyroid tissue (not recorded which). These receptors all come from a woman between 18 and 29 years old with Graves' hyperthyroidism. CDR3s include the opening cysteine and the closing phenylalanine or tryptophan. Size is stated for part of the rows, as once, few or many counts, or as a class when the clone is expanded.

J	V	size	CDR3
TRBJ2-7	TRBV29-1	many	CSAVGPAYEQYF
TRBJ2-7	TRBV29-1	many	CSVEEREYEQYF
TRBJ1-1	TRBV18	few	CASSPGAQNTEAFF
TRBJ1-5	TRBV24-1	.	CATSDSMGRNQPQHF
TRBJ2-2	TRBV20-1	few	CSARAQTVEANTGELFF
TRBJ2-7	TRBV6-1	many	CASSATVSYEQYF
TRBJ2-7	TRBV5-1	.	CASSGSQGSSYEQYF
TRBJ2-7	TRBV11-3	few	CASSRLLAGGPNEQYF
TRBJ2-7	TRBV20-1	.	CSARTDLPGSSYEQYF
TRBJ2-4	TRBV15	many	CATSRVGREAKNIQYF
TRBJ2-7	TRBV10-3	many	CATAGTESYEQYF
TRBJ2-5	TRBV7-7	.	CASIPLGAGETQYF
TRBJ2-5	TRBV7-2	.	CASTGGNQPQYF
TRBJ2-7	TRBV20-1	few	CSARDRAGSRSYEQYF
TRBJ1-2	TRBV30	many	CAWSVKGGGYTF
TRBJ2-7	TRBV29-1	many	CSVVGGGSTYEQYF
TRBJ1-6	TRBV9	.	CAAGAGQF
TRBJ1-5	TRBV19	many	CASTQTRLLQPQHF
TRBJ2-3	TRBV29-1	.	CSAGTSGRDTQYF
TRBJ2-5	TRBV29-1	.	CSASSWRGQETQYF
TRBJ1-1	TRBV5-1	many	CASRWDGMNTEAFF
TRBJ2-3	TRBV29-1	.	CSVGLAGADTQYF
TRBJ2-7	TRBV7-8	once	CASKSRDSVEEQYF
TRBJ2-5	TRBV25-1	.	CASSDPPLQETQYF
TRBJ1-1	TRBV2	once	CAKTEQVGTEAFF
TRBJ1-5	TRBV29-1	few	CSARQANQPQHF
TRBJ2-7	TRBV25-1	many	CASSAGARNEQYF
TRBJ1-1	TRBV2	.	CASSPKGNTEAFF
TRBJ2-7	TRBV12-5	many	CASGPTDYEQYF
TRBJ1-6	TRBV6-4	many	CASSSDRGDNSPLHF
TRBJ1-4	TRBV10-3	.	CAITEGSEKLFF
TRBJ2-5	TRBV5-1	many	CASSLRYSQETQYF
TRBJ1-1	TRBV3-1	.	CASSQDPPGAGAEAFF
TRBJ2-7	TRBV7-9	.	CASSWGTSEQYF
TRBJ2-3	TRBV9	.	CASSVAAGGVDTQYF
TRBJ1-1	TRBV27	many	CASSWTTNTEAFF
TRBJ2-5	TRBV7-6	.	CASSSQGGRETQYF
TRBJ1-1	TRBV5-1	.	CASSLQGTGNTEAFF
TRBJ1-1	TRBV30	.	CAWSKTRPLADTEAFF
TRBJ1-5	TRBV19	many	CASSIVKRPYSNQPQHF
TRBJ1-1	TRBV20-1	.	CSARGGGPRDEAFF
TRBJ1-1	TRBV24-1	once	CATRRVNTEAFF
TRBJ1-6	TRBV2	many	CASSPGQLGNSPLHF